Below are 20 T cell receptor beta chains sequenced from a single sample in a study of technical replicates of blood from several donors. Profiling relied on immunoSEQ multiplex PCR, and the TCRdb table lists in-frame clones only, not all of them. The sample records around 100,000 clones, just under 95% being singletons. The specimen was T cells isolated from PBMCs. These receptors all come from a human donor in good health.

The chain is built from TRBV27 and TRBJ1-1; 8 nucleotides agree with TRBD1. In germline, CDR1 is MNHEY, CDR2 SMNVEV (reference sequence). The V and J ends lost 5 bases and 5 bases, in that order; junction bases with no gene match: 7. The CDR3 has 14 amino acids. The CDR3 DNA is TGTGCCAGCAGTGTTATACAGGGGGGAACTGAAGCTTTCTTT. It is translated as CASSVIQGGTEAFF.

This chain links TRBV19 with TRBJ2-3, with 7 bases aligning to TRBD2. V lost 5 bases to trimming and J lost 0 bases; unmatched junction nucleotides: 8. In germline, CDR1 is LNHDA, CDR2 SQIVND (reference sequence). CDR3 length: 16 amino acids. The CDR3, as DNA: TGTGCCAGTAGTCCGACCTCTAGCGGTAGCACAGATACGCAGTATTTT. Residues: CASSPTSSGSTDTQYF.

The chain has TRBV9 and TRBJ2-3; the D gene is possibly TRBD2 (6 bases). The germline V and J ends were trimmed by 5 bases and 2 bases, with 12 bases remaining between them. The CDR3 covers 14 residues. Germline CDR1 SGDLS, CDR2 YYNGEE. For the CDR3, the DNA is TGTGCCAGCAGTATATGGGACTCCACAGATACGCAGTATTTT. Amino acid sequence: CASSIWDSTDTQYF.

V usage is TRBV7-3 and J usage is TRBJ2-7, with D perhaps matching TRBD1 (5 bases). This CDR3 spans 15 amino acids. Looked up from germline, CDR1 is SGHTA and CDR2 is FQGTGA. V gave up 5 bases and J gave up 2 bases, with 16 bases separating them. The CDR3 sequence is CASSPDLKGTYEQYF. DNA of the CDR3: TGTGCCAGCAGCCCCGACCTTAAGGGGACCTACGAGCAGTACTTC.

The rearrangement joins TRBV7-2 to TRBJ1-2; D gene uncertain. V lost 1 base and J lost 8, with 11 bases in between. The CDR3 loop spans 13 amino acids. The germline V gene has CDR1 SGHTA and CDR2 FQGNSA. CDR3: CASSLGLRRGYTF. CDR3 in DNA: TGTGCCAGCAGCTTAGGTCTAAGGAGAGGCTACACCTTC.

The gene calls are TRBV18 and TRBJ1-1, with 7 bases fitting TRBD1. This CDR3 has 18 amino acids. From germline, CDR1 is KGHSH and CDR2 LQKENI. The J segment lost 1 base and the V segment lost 4 bases, leaving 15 bases of the junction unmatched. The CDR3 protein is CASSLKQGPGTGNTEAFF. Written as DNA, the CDR3 is TGTGCCAGCTCACTGAAACAGGGGCCGGGTACGGGGAACACTGAAGCTTTCTTT.

V is TRBV9 and J is TRBJ1-1; unclear D gene. CDR1 and CDR2 (germline): SGDLS, YYNGEE. The V and J ends lost 0 bases and 1 base respectively, with 7 bases between them. This CDR3 has 14 amino acids. The CDR3 spells CASSVVPQNTEAFF. In DNA, the CDR3 is TGTGCCAGCAGCGTAGTACCACAGAACACTGAAGCTTTCTTT.

The chain recombines TRBV10-3 with TRBJ2-3; D is uncertain. The CDR3 runs 11 residues. CDR1 is ENHRY and CDR2 is SYGVKD in the germline V gene. Trimming stripped 7 bases from V and 6 bases from J, with 8 bases between. In nucleotides, the CDR3 is TGTGCCATCACGGTAATGGATACGCAGTATTTT. Translation gives CAITVMDTQYF.

The V and J genes are TRBV18 and TRBJ1-5; TRBD1 aligns across 7 bases. CDR1 and CDR2 from the germline V gene are KGHSH and LQKENI. The CDR3 has 14 amino acids. V dropped 3 bases and J dropped 4; count of bases not matched to a gene: 3. CDR3 sequence reads: CASSPSGGNQPQHF. CDR3 DNA sequence: TGTGCCAGCTCACCCTCAGGGGGGAATCAGCCCCAGCATTTT.

The V and J genes are TRBV5-1 and TRBJ2-1; 9 nucleotides line up with TRBD2. CDR1 SGHRS and CDR2 YFSETQ come from the germline V gene. The CDR3 consists of 14 residues. V shed 4 bases and J 8 bases; nucleotides not matched to a gene: 7. The CDR3 DNA follows: TGCGCCAGCAGCGCGGGAGGGTTCGGGGATGAGCAGTTCTTC. Translated, it gives CASSAGGFGDEQFF.

The chain employs TRBV7-9 and TRBJ2-1; a possible D gene is TRBD1 (6 bases). Germline CDR1 reads SEHNR; CDR2 reads FQNEAQ (reference sequence). Trimming took off 1 base at V and 1 base at J, with 8 bases between the two ends. The CDR3 consists of 15 residues. The CDR3 DNA reads TGTGCCAGCAGCTTAGGAAGGGGGTCCTACAATGAGCAGTTCTTC. Protein product: CASSLGRGSYNEQFF.

V is TRBV27 and J is TRBJ1-2; D might be TRBD1 (6 bases). Germline CDR1 reads MNHEY; CDR2 reads SMNVEV (reference sequence). The CDR3 has 13 residues. V was pared by 3 bases and J by 4 bases, with 9 bases between. CDR3 region: CASSFQGRYGYTF. DNA of the CDR3: TGTGCCAGCAGTTTCCAGGGGCGCTATGGCTACACCTTC.

V is TRBV11-2 and J is TRBJ2-5; D is possibly TRBD1 (6 bases). The CDR3 extends over 14 amino acids. Germline V gives CDR1 SGHAT, CDR2 FQNNGV. V was cut by 1 base and J by 4 bases, with 10 bases left in between. For the CDR3, the DNA is TGTGCCAGCAGCTTAGGGGCAGGGGCAGAGACCCAGTACTTC. Its translation: CASSLGAGAETQYF.

The chain recombines TRBV5-1 with TRBJ2-3; D gene ambiguous. Germline V gene data show CDR1 as SGHRS and CDR2 as YFSETQ. The CDR3 length is 14 residues. The V end was cut by 0 bases, the J end by 1 base, with 6 bases between. CDR3 protein: CASSLVARTDTQYF. The CDR3 region has the DNA TGCGCCAGCAGCTTGGTTGCGCGCACAGATACGCAGTATTTT.

This clone was detected only once. The chain carries TRBV6-1 and TRBJ1-1, with TRBD1 matching over 7 bases. CDR3 length: 14 residues. V shed 4 bases, J shed 2 bases, and the junction held 4 bases outside the gene matches. Germline V CDR1 and CDR2: MNHNS, SASEGT. Here the CDR3 DNA reads TGTGCCAGCAGTGCCGGGACAGATAACACTGAAGCTTTCTTT. Translating gives CASSAGTDNTEAFF.

The gene calls are TRBV27 and TRBJ1-5; D ambiguous. Germline V lookup: CDR1 MNHEY, CDR2 SMNVEV (reference sequence). The V end was cut by 1 base, the J end by 6 bases, with 10 bases between. The CDR3 is 14 residues long. CDR3 in DNA: TGTGCCAGCAGTTTATGGGCGGGATCTCAGCCCCAGCATTTT. Protein: CASSLWAGSQPQHF.

The chain employs TRBV7-4 and TRBJ1-3, with D tentatively TRBD1 (6 bases). V gave up 8 bases and J gave up 1 base, with 15 bases separating them. CDR1 and CDR2 (germline): SGHVT, SQSDAQ. The length of the CDR3 is 15 residues. The CDR3 is CASPKTGRSGNTIYF. DNA for the CDR3: TGTGCCAGCCCCAAGACAGGAAGGTCTGGAAACACCATATATTTT.

The CDR3 region has the DNA TGCGCCAGCAGCCAAGGCGTAGCCGCTTCTGGAAACACCATATATTTT. This translates into CASSQGVAASGNTIYF. V and J are TRBV4-1 and TRBJ1-3; D is ambiguous. The CDR3 runs to 16 residues. Germline CDR1 is MGHRA and CDR2 is YSYEKL. V was pared by 1 base and J by 1 base, with 11 bases between.

The V and J genes are TRBV6-1 and TRBJ2-1; 9 bases line up with TRBD2. The CDR3 has 15 residues. V lost 2 bases to trimming and J lost 8 bases; unmatched junction nucleotides: 7. Germline CDR1 is MNHNS and CDR2 is SASEGT. CDR3 sequence reads: CASSEWVAGVDEQFF. The CDR3 bases are TGTGCCAGCAGTGAATGGGTAGCGGGAGTCGATGAGCAGTTCTTC.

The V gene is TRBV7-3, the J gene TRBJ2-1; 7 nucleotides align to TRBD2. The CDR3 sequence is 15 residues long. The germline V gene has CDR1 SGHTA and CDR2 FQGTGA. J was trimmed by 1 base and V by 3 bases; bases with no gene match: 3. The CDR3 region has the DNA TGTGCCAGCAGCTTTGCGGGAGCGTCCTACAATGAGCAGTTCTTC. Its protein is CASSFAGASYNEQFF.